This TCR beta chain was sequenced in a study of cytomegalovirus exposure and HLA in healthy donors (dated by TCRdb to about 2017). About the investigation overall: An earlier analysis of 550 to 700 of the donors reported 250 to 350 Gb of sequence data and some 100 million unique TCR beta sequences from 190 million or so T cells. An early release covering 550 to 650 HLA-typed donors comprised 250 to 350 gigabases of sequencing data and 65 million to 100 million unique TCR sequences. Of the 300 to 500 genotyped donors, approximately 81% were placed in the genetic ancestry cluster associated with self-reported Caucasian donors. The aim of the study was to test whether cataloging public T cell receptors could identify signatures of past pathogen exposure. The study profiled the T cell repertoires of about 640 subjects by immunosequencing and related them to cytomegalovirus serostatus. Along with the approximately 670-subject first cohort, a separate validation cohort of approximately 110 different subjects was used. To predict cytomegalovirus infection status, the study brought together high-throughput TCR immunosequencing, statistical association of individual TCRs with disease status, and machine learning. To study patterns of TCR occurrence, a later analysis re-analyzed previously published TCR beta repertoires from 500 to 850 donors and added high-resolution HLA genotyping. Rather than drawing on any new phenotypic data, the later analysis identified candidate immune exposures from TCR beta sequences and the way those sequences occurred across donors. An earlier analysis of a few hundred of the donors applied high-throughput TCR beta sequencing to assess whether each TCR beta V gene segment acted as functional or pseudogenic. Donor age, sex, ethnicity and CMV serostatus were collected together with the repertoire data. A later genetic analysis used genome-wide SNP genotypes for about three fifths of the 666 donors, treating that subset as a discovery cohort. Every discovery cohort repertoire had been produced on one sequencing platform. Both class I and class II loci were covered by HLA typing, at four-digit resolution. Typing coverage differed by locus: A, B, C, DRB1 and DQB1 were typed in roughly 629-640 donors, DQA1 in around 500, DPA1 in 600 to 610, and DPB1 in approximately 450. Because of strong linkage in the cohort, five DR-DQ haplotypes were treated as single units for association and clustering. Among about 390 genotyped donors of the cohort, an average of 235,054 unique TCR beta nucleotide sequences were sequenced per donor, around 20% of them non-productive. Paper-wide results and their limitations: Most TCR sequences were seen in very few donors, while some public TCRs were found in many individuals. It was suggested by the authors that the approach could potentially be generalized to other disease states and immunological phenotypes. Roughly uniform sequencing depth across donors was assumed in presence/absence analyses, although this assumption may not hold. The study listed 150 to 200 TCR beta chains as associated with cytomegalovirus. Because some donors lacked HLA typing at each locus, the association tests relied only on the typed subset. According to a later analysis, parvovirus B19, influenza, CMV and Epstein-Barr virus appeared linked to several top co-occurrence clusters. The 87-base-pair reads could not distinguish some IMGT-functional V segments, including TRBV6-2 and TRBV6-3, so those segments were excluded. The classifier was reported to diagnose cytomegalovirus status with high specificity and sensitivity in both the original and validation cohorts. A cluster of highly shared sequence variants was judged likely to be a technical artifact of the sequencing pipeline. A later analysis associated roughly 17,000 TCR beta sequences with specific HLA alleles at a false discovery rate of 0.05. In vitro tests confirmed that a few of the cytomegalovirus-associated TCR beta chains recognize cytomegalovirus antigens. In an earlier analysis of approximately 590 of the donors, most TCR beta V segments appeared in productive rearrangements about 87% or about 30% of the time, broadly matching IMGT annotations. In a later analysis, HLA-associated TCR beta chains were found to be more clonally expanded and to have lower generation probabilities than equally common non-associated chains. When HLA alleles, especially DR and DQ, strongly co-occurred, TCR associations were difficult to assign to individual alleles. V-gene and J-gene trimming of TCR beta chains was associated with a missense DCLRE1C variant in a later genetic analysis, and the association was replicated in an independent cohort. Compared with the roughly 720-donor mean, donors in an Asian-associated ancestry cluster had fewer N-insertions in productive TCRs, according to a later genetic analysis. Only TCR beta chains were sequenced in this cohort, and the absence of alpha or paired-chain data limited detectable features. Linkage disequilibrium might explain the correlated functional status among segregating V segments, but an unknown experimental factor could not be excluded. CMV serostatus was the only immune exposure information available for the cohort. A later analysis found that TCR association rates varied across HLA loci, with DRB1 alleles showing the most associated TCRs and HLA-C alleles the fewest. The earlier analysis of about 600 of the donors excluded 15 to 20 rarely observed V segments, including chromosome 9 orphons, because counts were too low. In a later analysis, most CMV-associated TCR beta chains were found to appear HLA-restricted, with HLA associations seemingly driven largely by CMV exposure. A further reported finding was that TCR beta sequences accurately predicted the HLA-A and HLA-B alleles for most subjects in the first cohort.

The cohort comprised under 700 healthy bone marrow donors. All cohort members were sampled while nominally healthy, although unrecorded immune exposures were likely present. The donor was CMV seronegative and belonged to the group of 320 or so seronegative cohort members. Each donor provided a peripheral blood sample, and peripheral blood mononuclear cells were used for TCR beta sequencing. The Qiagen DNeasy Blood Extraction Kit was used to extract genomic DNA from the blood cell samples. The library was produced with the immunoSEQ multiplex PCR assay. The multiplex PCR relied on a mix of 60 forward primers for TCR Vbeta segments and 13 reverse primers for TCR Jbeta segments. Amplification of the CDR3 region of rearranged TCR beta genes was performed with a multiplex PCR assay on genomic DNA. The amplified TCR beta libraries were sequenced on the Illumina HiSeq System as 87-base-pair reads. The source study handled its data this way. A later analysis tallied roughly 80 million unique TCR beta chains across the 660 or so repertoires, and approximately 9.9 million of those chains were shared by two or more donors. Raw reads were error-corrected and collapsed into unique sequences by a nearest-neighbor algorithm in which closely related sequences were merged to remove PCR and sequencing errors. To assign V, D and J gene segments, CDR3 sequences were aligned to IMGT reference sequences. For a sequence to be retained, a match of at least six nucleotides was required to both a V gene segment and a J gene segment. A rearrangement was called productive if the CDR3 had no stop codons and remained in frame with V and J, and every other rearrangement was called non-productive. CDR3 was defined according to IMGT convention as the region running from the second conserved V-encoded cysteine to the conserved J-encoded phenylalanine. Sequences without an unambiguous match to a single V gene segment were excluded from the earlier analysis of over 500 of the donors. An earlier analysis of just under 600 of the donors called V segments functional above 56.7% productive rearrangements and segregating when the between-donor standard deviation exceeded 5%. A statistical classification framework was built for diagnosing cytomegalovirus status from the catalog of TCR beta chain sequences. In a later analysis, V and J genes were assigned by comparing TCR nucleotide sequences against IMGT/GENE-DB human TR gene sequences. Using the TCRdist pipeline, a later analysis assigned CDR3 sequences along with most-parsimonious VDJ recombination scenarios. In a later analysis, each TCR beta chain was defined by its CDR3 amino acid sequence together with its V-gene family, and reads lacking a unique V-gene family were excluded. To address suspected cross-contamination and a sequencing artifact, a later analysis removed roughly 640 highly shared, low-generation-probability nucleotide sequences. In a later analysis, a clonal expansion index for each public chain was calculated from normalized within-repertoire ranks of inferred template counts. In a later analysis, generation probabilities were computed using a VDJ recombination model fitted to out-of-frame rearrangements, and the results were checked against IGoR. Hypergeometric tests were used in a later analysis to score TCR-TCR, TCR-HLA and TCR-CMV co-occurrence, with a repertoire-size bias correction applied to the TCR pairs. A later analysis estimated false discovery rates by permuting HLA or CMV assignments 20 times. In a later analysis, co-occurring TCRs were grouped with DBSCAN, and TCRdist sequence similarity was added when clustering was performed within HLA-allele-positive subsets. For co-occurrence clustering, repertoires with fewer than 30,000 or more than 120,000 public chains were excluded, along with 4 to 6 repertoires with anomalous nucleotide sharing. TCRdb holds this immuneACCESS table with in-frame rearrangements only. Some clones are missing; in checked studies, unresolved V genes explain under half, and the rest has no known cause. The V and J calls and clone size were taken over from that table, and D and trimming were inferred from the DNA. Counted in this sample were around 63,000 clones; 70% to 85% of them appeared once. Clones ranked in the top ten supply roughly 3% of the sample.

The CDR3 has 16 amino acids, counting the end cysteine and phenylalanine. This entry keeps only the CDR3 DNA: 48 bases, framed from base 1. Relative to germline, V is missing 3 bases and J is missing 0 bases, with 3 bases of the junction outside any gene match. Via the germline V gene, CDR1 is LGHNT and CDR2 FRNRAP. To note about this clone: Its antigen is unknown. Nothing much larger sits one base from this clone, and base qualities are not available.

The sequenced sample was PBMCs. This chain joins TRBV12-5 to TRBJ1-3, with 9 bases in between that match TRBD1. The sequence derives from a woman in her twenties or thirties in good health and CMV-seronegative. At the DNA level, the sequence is TGTGCTAGTGGTTTTAACAGGGGGCCCTCTGGAAACACCATATATTTT. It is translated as CASGFNRGPSGNTIYF.